The 10 T cell receptor beta chains given below trace back to one sample, sequenced in a study of blood T cell repertoires in COVID-19. Repertoires were generated with immunoSEQ multiplex PCR, while TCRdb's copy carries only in-frame clones and drops some. Of 140,000 to 150,000 clones listed, 84% are singletons. Sequenced sample: PBMCs or T cells enriched from blood (not recorded which). These receptors were obtained from a woman between 50 and 59 years old who had been exposed to COVID-19.

The chain combines TRBV12-3 or TRBV12-4 with TRBJ2-1; possible D gene TRBD1, 5 bases. V lost 6 bases and J 11 bases, leaving 11 bases between the germline ends. This CDR3 is built from 11 residues. The CDR3 reads CASSQTEKQFF. The CDR3 DNA is TGTGCCAGCAGCCAGACAGAAAAGCAGTTCTTC.

V is TRBV6-5 and J is TRBJ1-1; possible D gene TRBD1, 5 bases. This CDR3 comprises 15 residues. Deletions cut 2 bases from V and 4 bases from J, with 14 bases between. Germline V gene data show CDR1 as MNHEY and CDR2 as SVGAGI. In DNA form, the CDR3 reads TGTGCCAGCAGTTACGGGCGGGGGATCGGCACTGAAGCTTTCTTT. Translated: CASSYGRGIGTEAFF.

V is TRBV7-8 and J is TRBJ2-1; D gene uncertain. Trimming removed 0 bases at V and 6 bases at J, with 15 bases between. The germline V gene encodes CDR1 SGHVS and CDR2 FQNEAQ. The CDR3 length is 16 residues. CDR3 region: CASSLARKLPGNEQFF. The CDR3 nucleotides are TGTGCCAGCAGCTTAGCGCGGAAACTTCCCGGCAATGAGCAGTTCTTC.

Here the CDR3 DNA reads TGTGCCAGCTCACCCCGACGCGGGGACACTGAAGCTTTCTTT. Amino acids: CASSPRRGDTEAFF. The rearrangement uses TRBV18 and TRBJ1-1; D is ambiguous. The CDR3 covers 14 residues. V shed 3 bases and J shed 3 bases, with 11 bases lying between them. Germline CDR1 reads KGHSH; CDR2 reads LQKENI.

This clone appeared once. The chain joins TRBV5-6 to TRBJ2-6, with 7 bases matching TRBD1. V trimming: 4 bases; J trimming: 6 bases; junction bases outside the gene matches: 7. Germline V CDR1 and CDR2: SGHDT, YYEEEE. CDR3 length: 15 amino acids. In nucleotides, the CDR3 is TGTGCCAGCAGCAGACAGGGTTCATTGGCCAACGTCCTGACTTTC. Its translation is CASSRQGSLANVLTF.

In this sample, this clone turned up once. This chain connects TRBV9 to TRBJ1-2, with 9 positions matching TRBD1. The junction had 8 bases not matched to a gene; V was cut back by 4 bases and J by 4 bases. This CDR3 comprises 15 residues. Germline assignment: CDR1 SGDLS and CDR2 YYNGEE. The chain's CDR3 is CASSPGTGLFYGYTF. CDR3 sequence (DNA): TGTGCCAGCAGCCCCGGGACAGGGCTTTTCTATGGCTACACCTTC.

V is TRBV12-3 or TRBV12-4 and J is TRBJ1-1; 7 bases align to TRBD1. The J segment lost 13 bases and the V segment lost 5 bases, leaving 7 bases of the junction unmatched. This CDR3 region has 11 residues. In nucleotides, the CDR3 is TGTGCCAGCAGTCCCCGGGACAGCTTTTTCTTT. Translating it yields CASSPRDSFFF.

V usage is TRBV4-3 and J usage is TRBJ2-7, with 11 bases aligning to TRBD2. V was pared by 1 base and J by 1 base, with 0 bases of the junction left unmatched. Germline assignment: CDR1 LGHNA and CDR2 YSLEER. The CDR3 runs to 15 residues. The CDR3 spells CASSQASGGSYEQYF. CDR3 nucleotides: TGCGCCAGCAGCCAAGCTAGCGGGGGGTCCTACGAGCAGTACTTC.

V usage is TRBV18 and J usage is TRBJ1-6; 8 bases match TRBD1. The J segment lost 6 bases and the V segment lost 3 bases, leaving 4 bases of the junction unmatched. CDR1 KGHSH and CDR2 LQKENI come from the germline V gene. CDR3 length equals 15 residues. As DNA, the CDR3 is TGTGCCAGCTCACCGAGGACAGGGAGTAATTCACCCCTCCACTTT. Encoded protein: CASSPRTGSNSPLHF.

The CDR3 region is CASRRGALGELFF. DNA of the CDR3: TGTGCCAGCAGGCGGGGGGCCCTCGGGGAGCTGTTTTTT. This chain connects TRBV9 to TRBJ2-2; TRBD2 aligns across 8 bases. Trimming cost V 5 bases and J 7 bases; bases outside gene matches: 4. The CDR3 extends over 13 amino acids. Looked up from germline, CDR1 is SGDLS and CDR2 is YYNGEE.